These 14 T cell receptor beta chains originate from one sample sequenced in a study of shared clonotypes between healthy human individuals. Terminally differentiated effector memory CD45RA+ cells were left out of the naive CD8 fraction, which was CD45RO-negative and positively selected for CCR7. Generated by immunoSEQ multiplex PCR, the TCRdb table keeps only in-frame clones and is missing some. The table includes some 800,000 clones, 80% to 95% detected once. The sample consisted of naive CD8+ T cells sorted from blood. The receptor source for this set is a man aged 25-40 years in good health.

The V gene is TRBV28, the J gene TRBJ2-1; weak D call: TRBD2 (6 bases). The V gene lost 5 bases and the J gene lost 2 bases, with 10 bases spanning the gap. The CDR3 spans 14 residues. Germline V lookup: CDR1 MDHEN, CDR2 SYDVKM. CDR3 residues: CASSPSVAYNEQFF. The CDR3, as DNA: TGTGCCAGCAGTCCTAGCGTGGCCTACAATGAGCAGTTCTTC.

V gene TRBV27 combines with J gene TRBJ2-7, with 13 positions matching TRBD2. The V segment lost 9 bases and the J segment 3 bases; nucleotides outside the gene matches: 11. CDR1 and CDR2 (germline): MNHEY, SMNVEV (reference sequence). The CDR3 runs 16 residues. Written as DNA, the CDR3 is TGTGCCAGTTCCAGGAATGGACTAGCGGGAGTCTACGAGCAGTACTTC. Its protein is CASSRNGLAGVYEQYF.

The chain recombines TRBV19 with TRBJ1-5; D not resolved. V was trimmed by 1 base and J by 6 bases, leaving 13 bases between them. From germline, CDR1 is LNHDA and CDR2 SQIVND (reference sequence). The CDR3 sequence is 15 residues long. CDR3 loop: CASSIVLGPRQPQHF. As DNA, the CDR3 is TGTGCCAGTAGTATAGTTTTAGGGCCCCGTCAGCCCCAGCATTTT.

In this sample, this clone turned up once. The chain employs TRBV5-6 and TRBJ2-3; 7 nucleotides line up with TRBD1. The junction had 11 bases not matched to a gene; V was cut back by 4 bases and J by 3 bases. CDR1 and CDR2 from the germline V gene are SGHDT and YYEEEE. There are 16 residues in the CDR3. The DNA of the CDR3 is TGTGCCAGCAGCGCTACAGGGGTGGATGTTACAGATACGCAGTATTTT. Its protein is CASSATGVDVTDTQYF. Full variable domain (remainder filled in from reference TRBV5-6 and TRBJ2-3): DAGVTQSPTHLIKTRGQQVTLRCSPKSGHDTVSWYQQALGQGPQFIFQYYEEEERQRGNFPDRFSGHQFPNYSSELNVNALLLGDSALYLCASSATGVDVTDTQYFGPGTRLTVL.

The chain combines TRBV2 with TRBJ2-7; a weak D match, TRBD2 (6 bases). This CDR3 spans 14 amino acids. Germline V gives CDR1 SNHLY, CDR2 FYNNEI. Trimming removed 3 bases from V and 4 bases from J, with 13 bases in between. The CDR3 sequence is CASSEREPRYEQYF. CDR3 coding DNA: TGTGCCAGCAGTGAGCGGGAACCTAGATACGAGCAGTACTTC.

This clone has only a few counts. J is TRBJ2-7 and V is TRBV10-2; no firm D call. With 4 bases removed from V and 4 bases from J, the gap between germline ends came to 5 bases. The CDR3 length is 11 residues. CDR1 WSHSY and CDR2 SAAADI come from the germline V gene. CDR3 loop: CASSGYYEQYF. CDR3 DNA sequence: TGCGCCAGCAGTGGGTATTACGAGCAGTACTTC.

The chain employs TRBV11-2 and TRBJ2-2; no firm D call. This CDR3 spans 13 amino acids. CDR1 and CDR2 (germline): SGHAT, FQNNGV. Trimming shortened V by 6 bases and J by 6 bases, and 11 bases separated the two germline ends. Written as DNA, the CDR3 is TGTGCCAGCAGTGGTTTTCTCGCCGGGGAGCTGTTTTTT. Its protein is CASSGFLAGELFF.

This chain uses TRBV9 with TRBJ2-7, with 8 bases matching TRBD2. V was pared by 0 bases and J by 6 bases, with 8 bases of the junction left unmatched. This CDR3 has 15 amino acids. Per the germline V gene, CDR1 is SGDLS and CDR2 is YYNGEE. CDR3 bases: TGTGCCAGCAGCGTAGCTGTAGCGGGGTCAATCGAGCAGTACTTC. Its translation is CASSVAVAGSIEQYF.

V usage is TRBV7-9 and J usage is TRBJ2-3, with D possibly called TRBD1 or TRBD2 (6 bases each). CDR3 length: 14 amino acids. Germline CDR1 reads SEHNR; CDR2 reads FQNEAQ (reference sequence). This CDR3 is CALGGTQGTDTQYF. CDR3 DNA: TGTGCATTAGGCGGGACCCAGGGGACAGATACGCAGTATTTT.

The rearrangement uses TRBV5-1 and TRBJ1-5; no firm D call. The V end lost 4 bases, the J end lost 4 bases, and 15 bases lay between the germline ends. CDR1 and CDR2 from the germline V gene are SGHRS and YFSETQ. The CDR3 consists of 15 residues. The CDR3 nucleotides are TGCGCCAGCAGCCAATGGGGAGGGAATAATCAGCCCCAGCATTTT. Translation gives CASSQWGGNNQPQHF.

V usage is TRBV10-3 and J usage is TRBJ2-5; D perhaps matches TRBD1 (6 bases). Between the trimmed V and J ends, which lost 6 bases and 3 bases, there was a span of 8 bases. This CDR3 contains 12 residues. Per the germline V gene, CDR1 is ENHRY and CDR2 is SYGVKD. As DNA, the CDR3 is TGTGCCATCAGATCAGGGGAAGAGACCCAGTACTTC. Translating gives CAIRSGEETQYF.

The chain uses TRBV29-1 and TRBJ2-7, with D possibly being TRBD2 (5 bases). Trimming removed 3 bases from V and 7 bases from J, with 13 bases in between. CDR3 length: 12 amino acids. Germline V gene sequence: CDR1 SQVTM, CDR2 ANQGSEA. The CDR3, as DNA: TGCAGCGTTGAGGCCGATACGGGGGAGCAGTACTTC. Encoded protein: CSVEADTGEQYF.

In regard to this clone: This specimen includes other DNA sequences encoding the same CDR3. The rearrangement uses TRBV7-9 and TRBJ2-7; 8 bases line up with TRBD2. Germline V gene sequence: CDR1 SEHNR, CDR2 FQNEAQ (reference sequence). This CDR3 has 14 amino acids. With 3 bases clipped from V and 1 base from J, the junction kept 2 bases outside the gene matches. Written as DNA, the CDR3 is TGTGCCAGCAGCTTGAGCGGGAGTTCCTACGAGCAGTACTTC. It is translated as CASSLSGSSYEQYF.

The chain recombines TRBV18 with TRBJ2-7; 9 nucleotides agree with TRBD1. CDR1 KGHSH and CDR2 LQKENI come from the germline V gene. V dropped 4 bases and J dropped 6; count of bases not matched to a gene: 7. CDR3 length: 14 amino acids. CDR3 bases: TGTGCCAGCTCACTAAGCCGGGACAGGGTCGAGCAGTACTTC. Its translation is CASSLSRDRVEQYF.